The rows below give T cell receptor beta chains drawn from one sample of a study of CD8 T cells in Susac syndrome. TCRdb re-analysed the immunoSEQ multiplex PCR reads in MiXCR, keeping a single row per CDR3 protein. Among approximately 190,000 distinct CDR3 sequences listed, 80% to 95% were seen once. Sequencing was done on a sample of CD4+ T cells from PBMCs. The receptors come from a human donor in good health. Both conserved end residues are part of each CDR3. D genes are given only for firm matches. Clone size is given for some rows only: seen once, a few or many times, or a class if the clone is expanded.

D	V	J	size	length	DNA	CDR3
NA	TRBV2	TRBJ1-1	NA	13	TGTGCCAGCAGTGGTGATATGAACACTGAAGCTTTCTTT	CASSGDMNTEAFF
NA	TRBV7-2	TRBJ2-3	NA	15	TGTGCCAGCAGCTTAGATCGCCTTCGCACAGATACGCAGTATTTT	CASSLDRLRTDTQYF
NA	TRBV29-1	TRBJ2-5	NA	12	TGCAGCGTTGTGATACACCAAGAGACCCAGTACTTC	CSVVIHQETQYF
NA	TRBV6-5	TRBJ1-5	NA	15	TGTGCCAGCAGTTACTCATCAACGGTGAATCAGCCCCAGCATTTT	CASSYSSTVNQPQHF
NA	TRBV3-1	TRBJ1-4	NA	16	TGTGCCAGCACCTCAAGTCAGGGGAGCCCGGGGGAAAAACTGTTTTTT	CASTSSQGSPGEKLFF
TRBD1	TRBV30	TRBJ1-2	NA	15	TGTGCCTGGAGTGGGGACAGGGCGTCAAACTATGGCTACACCTTC	CAWSGDRASNYGYTF
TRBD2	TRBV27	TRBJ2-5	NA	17	TGTGCCAGCAGCTGGCTAGGCGGGGGAGTGATTCAAGAGACCCAGTACTTC	CASSWLGGGVIQETQYF
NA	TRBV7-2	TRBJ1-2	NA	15	TGTGCCAGCAGCTTATCAGTCGGACGGAACTATGGCTACACCTTC	CASSLSVGRNYGYTF
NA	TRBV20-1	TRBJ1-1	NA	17	TGCAGTGCTAGAGGGGTAGCGGGGACAACTACGAGCACTGAAGCTTTCTTT	CSARGVAGTTTSTEAFF
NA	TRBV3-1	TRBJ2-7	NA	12	TGTGCCAGCAGCCAAGAAGATGGCGAGCAGTACTTC	CASSQEDGEQYF
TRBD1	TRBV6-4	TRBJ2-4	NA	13	TGTGCCAGCAGTGATGGGACAGGGAACATTCAGTACTTC	CASSDGTGNIQYF
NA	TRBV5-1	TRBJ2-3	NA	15	TGCGCCAGCAGCTTGGCCCAACAGGGAGGAGATACGCAGTATTTT	CASSLAQQGGDTQYF
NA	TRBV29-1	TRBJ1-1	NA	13	TGCAGCGTTGAATTGGCGGCGAACACTGAAGCTTTCTTT	CSVELAANTEAFF
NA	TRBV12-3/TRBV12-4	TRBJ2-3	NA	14	TGTGCCAGCAGTCACAGGCTAGCAACAGATACGCAGTATTTT	CASSHRLATDTQYF
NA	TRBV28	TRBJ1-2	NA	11	TGTGCCAGCAGTTGGGGTTGGGGCTACACCTTC	CASSWGWGYTF
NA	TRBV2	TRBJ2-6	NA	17	TGTGCCAGCAGTGAGGGGCTCGGTAACTCTGGGGCCAACGTCCTGACTTTC	CASSEGLGNSGANVLTF
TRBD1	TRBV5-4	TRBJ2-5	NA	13	TGTGCCAGCAGCGGGACAGGGGAAGAGACCCAGTACTTC	CASSGTGEETQYF
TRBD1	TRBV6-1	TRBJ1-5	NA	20	TGTGCCAGCATCATGGGGTGGGGGACAGGCCGTCCCCATAGCAATCAGCCCCAGCATTTT	CASIMGWGTGRPHSNQPQHF
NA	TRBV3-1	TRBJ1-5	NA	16	TGTGCCAGCAGCTTTCGAGGAACAGGCGGCAATCAGCCCCAGCATTTT	CASSFRGTGGNQPQHF
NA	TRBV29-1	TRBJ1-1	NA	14	TGCAGCGCTAAGGGGCCCAACGTGAACACTGAAGCTTTCTTT	CSAKGPNVNTEAFF
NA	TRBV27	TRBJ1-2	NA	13	TGTGCCAGCAGTTTAACAGGGAGATATGGCTACACCTTC	CASSLTGRYGYTF
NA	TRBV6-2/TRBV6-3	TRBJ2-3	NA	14	TGTGCCAGCAGTACGAGGGAGAGCACAGATACGCAGTATTTT	CASSTRESTDTQYF
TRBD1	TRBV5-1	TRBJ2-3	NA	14	TGCGCCAGCAGCCCGGGACAGTACACAGATACGCAGTATTTT	CASSPGQYTDTQYF
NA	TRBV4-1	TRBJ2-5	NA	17	TGCGCCAGCAGCCAAGATCGGGCTTCGCGGGCCCAAGAGACCCAGTACTTC	CASSQDRASRAQETQYF
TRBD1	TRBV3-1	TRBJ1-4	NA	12	TGTGCCAGCAGCCTTTCCGGGACAGCACTGTTTTTT	CASSLSGTALFF
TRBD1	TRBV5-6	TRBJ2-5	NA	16	TGTGCCAGCAGCTTAGGGACAGGGACCGTCCAAGAGACCCAGTACTTC	CASSLGTGTVQETQYF
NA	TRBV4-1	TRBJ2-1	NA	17	TGCGCCAGCAGCCAAGCGTTAGGCAGCAGCTCCTACAATGAGCAGTTCTTC	CASSQALGSSSYNEQFF
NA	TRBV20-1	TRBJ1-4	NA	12	TGCAGTGCTGAGGGGACTAATGAAAAACTGTTTTTT	CSAEGTNEKLFF
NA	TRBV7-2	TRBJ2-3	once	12	TGTGCCAGCAGCTTAGTGGGGGCACAGCAGTATTTT	CASSLVGAQQYF
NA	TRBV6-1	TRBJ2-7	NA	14	TGTGCCAGCAGTGTATCCGGGGGCTCCTACGAGCAGTACTTC	CASSVSGGSYEQYF
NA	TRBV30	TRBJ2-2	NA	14	TGTGCCTGGAGTGTGTCTAGCCACGCCGGGGAGCTGTTTTTT	CAWSVSSHAGELFF
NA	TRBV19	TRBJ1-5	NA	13	TGTGCCAGTAGTATTAGCAGAAATCAGCCCCAGCATTTT	CASSISRNQPQHF
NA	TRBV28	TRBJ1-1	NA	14	TGTGCCAGCAGGTCCCCCGGGGGCGGCACTGAAGCTTTCTTT	CASRSPGGGTEAFF
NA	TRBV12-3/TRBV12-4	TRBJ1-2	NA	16	TGTGCCAGCAGTACTGCGACAGGCCTAGCTAACTATGGCTACACCTTC	CASSTATGLANYGYTF
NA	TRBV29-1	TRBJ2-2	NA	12	TGCAGCGTTGCATTCAACACCGGGGAGCTGTTTTTT	CSVAFNTGELFF
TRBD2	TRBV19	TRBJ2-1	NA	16	TGTGCCAGTAGAAAAGGCGGGGGAGCGGGGGTAAATGAGCAGTTCTTC	CASRKGGGAGVNEQFF
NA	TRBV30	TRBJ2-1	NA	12	TGTGCCTGGAGTGTACGGGGTAGTGAGCAGTTCTTC	CAWSVRGSEQFF
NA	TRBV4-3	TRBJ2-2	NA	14	TGCGCCAGCAGCTGGGAGAACGGGCCCGGGGAGCTGTTTTTT	CASSWENGPGELFF
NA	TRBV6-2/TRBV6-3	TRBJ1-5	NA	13	TGTGCCAGCTGGGGGGGTAGCAATCAGCCCCAGCATTTT	CASWGGSNQPQHF